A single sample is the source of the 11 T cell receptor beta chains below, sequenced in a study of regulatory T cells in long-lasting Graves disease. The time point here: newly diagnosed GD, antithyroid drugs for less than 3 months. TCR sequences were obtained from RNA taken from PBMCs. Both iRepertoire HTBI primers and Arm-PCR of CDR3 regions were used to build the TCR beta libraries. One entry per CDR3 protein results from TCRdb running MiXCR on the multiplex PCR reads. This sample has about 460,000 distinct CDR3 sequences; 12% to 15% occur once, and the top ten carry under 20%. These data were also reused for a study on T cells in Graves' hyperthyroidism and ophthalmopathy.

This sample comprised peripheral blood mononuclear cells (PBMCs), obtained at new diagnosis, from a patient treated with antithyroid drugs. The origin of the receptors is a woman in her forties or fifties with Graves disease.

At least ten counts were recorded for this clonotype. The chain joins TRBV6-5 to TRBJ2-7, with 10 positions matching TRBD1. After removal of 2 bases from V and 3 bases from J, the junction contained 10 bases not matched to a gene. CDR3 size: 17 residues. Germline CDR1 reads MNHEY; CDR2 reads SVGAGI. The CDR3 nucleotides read TGTGCCAGCAGTTACCCAGACAGGGGGCCCTACCTCTACGAGCAGTACTTC. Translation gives CASSYPDRGPYLYEQYF.

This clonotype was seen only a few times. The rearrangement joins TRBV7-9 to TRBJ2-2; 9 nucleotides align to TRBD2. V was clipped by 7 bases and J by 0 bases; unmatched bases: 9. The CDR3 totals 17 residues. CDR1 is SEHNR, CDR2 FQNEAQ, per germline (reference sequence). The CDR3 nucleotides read TGTGCCAGCAAAACCAGGCGGGGGGGAGCGAACACCGGGGAGCTGTTTTTT. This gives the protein CASKTRRGGANTGELFF.

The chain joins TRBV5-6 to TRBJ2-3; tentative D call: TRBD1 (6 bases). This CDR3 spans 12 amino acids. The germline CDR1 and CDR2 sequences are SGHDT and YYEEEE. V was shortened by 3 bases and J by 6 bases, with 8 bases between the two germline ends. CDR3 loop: CASSWGRDTQYF. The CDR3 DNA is TGTGCCAGCAGCTGGGGGCGGGATACGCAGTATTTT.

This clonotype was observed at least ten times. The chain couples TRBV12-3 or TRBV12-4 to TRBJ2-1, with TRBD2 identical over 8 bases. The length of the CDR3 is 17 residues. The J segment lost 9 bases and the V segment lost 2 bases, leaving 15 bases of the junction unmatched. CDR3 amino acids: CASSLLVQTSEKGEQFF. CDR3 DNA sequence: TGTGCCAGCAGTTTATTGGTTCAGACTAGCGAGAAGGGTGAGCAGTTCTTC.

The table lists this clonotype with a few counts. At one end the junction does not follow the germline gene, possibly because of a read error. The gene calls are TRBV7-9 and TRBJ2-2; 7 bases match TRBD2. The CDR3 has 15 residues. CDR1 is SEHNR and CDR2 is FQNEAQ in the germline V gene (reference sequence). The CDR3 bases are TGTGCCAGCAGCTCCTGGGACTATGCCACCGGGGAGCTGCTTTTT. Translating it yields CASSSWDYATGELLF.

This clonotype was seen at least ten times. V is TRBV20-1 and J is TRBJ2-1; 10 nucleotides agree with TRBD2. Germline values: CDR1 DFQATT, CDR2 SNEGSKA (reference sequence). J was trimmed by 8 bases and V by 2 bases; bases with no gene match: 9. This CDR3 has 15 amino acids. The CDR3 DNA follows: TGCAGTGCTAGACCAAGCGGGAGGGCCCAGGATGAGCAGTTCTTC. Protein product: CSARPSGRAQDEQFF.

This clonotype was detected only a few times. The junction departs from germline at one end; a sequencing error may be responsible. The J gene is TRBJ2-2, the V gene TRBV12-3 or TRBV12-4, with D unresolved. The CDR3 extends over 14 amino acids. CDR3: CASRLWEVTGELFF. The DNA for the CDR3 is TGTGCCAGCCGTTTATGGGAAGTGACCGGGGAGCTGTTTTTT.

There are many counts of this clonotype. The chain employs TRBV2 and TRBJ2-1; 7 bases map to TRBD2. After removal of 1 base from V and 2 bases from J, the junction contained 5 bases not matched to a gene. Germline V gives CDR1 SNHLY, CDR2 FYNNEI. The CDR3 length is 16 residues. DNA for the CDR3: TGTGCCAGCAGTGAAGTTGGTCTAGCGGCCTACAATGAGCAGTTCTTC. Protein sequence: CASSEVGLAAYNEQFF.

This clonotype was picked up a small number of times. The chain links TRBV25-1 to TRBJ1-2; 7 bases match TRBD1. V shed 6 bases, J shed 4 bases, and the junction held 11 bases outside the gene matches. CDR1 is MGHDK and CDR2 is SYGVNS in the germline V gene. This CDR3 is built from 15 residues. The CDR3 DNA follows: TGTGCCAGCAGCAATAACCGGGACAGCGTCTATGGCTACACCTTC. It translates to CASSNNRDSVYGYTF.

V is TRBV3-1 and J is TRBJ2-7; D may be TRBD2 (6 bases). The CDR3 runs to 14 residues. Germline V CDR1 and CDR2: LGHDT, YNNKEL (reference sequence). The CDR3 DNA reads TGTGCCAGCAGCCAGGCAGGAGGGGCCTACGAGCAGTATGTC. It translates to CASSQAGGAYEQYV.

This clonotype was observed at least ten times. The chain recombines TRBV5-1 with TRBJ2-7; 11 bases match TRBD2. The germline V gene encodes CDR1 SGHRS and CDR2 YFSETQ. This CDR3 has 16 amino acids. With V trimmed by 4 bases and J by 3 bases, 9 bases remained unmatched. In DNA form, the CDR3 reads TGCGCCAGCAGCAAAGGGACTAGCGGCCTGAACTACGAGCAGTACTTC. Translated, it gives CASSKGTSGLNYEQYF.